Presented here are 30 T cell receptor beta chains from one specimen sequenced in a study of spatial heterogeneity in lung cancer. Study outcomes and limitations: In tumors, expanded intratumoral alpha and beta TCR counts tracked mutation counts.

TCRdb reanalysed the 5' RACE reads using MiXCR and keeps one entry per CDR3 protein. The sample holds 7,000 to 8,500 distinct CDR3 sequences, around 12% seen once. The antigens of these receptors remain unknown. The time point denotes: sample taken at primary tumor resection. The sample in question was lung tumor tissue, obtained at surgery. Source of these receptors: a male donor with early-stage non-small cell lung cancer.

This clonotype was detected ten times or more. Since the library was made to target alpha chains, this beta chain is a stray read and its abundance is not meaningful. The gene calls are TRBV27 and TRBJ2-1; D is tentatively TRBD1 or TRBD2 (5 bases each). This CDR3 has 12 amino acids. Looked up from germline, CDR1 is MNHEY and CDR2 is SMNVEV (reference sequence). V dropped 6 bases and J dropped 8 bases, with 11 bases sitting between them. The CDR3 DNA follows: TGTGCCAGCAGCCTTCTGGGGGATGAGCAGTTCTTC. Residues: CASSLLGDEQFF.

This clonotype showed up many times. This beta chain slipped into a library made for alpha chains as a stray read, so its size is not meaningful. The chain has TRBV5-4 and TRBJ1-2; maybe TRBD1 (5 bases). Trimming shortened V by 6 bases and J by 4 bases, and 16 bases separated the two germline ends. Germline assignment: CDR1 SGHNT and CDR2 YYREEE (reference sequence). The CDR3 is 14 residues long. The CDR3: CASTQRGDSYGYTF. CDR3 nucleotide sequence: TGTGCCAGCACCCAGCGGGGGGATAGCTATGGCTACACCTTC. The full variable domain, in which reference TRBV5-4 and TRBJ1-2 provide the parts outside the CDR3, is ETGVTQSPTHLIKTRGQQVTLRCSSQSGHNTVSWYQQALGQGPQFIFQYYREEENGRGNFPPRFSGLQFPNYSSELNVNALELDDSALYLCASTQRGDSYGYTFGSGTRLTVV.

In its sample, this clonotype is medium-sized. Found in a library prepared for alpha chains, this beta chain is an off-target read, and its abundance has little meaning. V usage is TRBV5-1 and J usage is TRBJ1-4; tentatively, D is TRBD1 (5 bases). Per the germline V gene, CDR1 is SGHRS and CDR2 is YFSETQ. Trimming took off 4 bases at V and 8 bases at J, with 15 bases between the two ends. The CDR3 is made up of 14 amino acids. The DNA for the CDR3 is TGCGCCAGCAGCGAGACAGAGAAACGGGAAAAACTGTTTTTT. Protein product: CASSETEKREKLFF.

About this clonotype itself: Because the library targeted alpha chains, this beta chain is an off-target read whose size means little. This rearrangement joins TRBV24-1 to TRBJ2-1, with 11 bases lining up with TRBD1. Germline V lookup: CDR1 KGHDR, CDR2 SFDVKD. The CDR3 is 15 residues long. The V and J ends lost 4 bases and 6 bases, in that order; junction bases with no gene match: 4. For the CDR3, the DNA is TGTGCCACCAGTGACCCCGGGACAGGGGGCAATGAGCAGTTCTTC. Its protein product is CATSDPGTGGNEQFF.

This clonotype came up many times. This beta chain is a stray sequence in a library constructed for alpha chains; its clone size is not meaningful. CDR3 in DNA: TGTGCCAGCTCACCACGACAGGGGGCAGAAGAGACCCAGTACTTC. It codes for CASSPRQGAEETQYF. The rearrangement links TRBV18 to TRBJ2-5; TRBD1 matches at 10 bases. From germline, CDR1 is KGHSH and CDR2 LQKENI. This CDR3 has 15 amino acids. Trimming cost V 1 base and J 3 bases; bases outside gene matches: 2. Variable domain in full (rest from reference TRBV18 and TRBJ2-5): NAGVMQNPRHLVRRRGQEARLRCSPMKGHSHVYWYRQLPEEGLKFMVYLQKENIIDESGMPKERFSAEFPKEGPSILRIQQVVRGDSAAYFCASSPRQGAEETQYFGPGTRLLVL.

This clonotype was counted ten times or more. With the library built for alpha chains, this beta chain is off target and its frequency is not meaningful. The rearrangement uses TRBV10-3 and TRBJ2-3; the D gene is possibly TRBD2 (6 bases). V shed 7 bases and J shed 6 bases, with 20 bases lying between them. Germline assignment: CDR1 ENHRY and CDR2 SYGVKD. This CDR3 contains 15 residues. The CDR3 DNA reads TGTGCCATCAAGGAGGGCATAGACCTTTTGGATACGCAGTATTTT. Its protein is CAIKEGIDLLDTQYF.

By sample share, this clonotype is medium-sized. The size of this beta chain means little, since it is a stray read in a library made for alpha chains. V and J are TRBV12-3 or TRBV12-4 and TRBJ2-4; TRBD2 might be the D (6 bases). V lost 2 bases, J lost 6 bases, and 8 bases lay in between. This CDR3 has 13 amino acids. CDR3 nucleotide sequence: TGTGCCAGCAGTTTACTGGAGGGAAACATTCAGTACTTC. This codes for CASSLLEGNIQYF.

This clonotype appeared many times. In a library made to pick up alpha chains, this beta chain is a stray read with a size that means little. The chain couples TRBV9 to TRBJ1-1; tentatively, D is TRBD1 (6 bases). Germline values: CDR1 SGDLS, CDR2 YYNGEE. Trimming stripped 0 bases from V and 3 bases from J, with 12 bases between. The CDR3 totals 15 residues. The chain's CDR3 is CASSVVGARDTEAFF. The CDR3 coding sequence is TGTGCCAGCAGCGTAGTGGGGGCAAGGGACACTGAAGCTTTCTTT.

This clonotype showed up just a few times. This beta chain appears as a stray read in a library generated for alpha chains; its size is not informative. The V and J genes are TRBV12-3 or TRBV12-4 and TRBJ2-1; a weak D match, TRBD2 (6 bases). The CDR3 is 16 amino acids. V dropped 5 bases and J dropped 0 bases, with 14 bases sitting between them. The CDR3, as DNA: TGTGCCAGCAGTCCCCAGCGGGCCTTCTCCTACAATGAGCAGTTCTTC. As protein: CASSPQRAFSYNEQFF.

This clonotype appeared many times. This beta chain is an unintended read in a library built for alpha chains; its size means little. The rearrangement uses TRBV2 and TRBJ2-1; 7 nucleotides align to TRBD2. There are 11 residues in the CDR3. Germline CDR1 is SNHLY and CDR2 is FYNNEI. V dropped 6 bases and J dropped 11; count of bases not matched to a gene: 4. As DNA, the CDR3 is TGTGCCAGCAGCCTGACTAGCCAGCAGTTCTTC. As protein: CASSLTSQQFF.

This clonotype was seen at least ten times. This beta chain is a stray sequence in a library constructed for alpha chains; its clone size is not meaningful. The chain combines TRBV29-1 with TRBJ2-1; possibly TRBD2 for D (5 bases). With 5 bases removed from V and 6 bases from J, the gap between germline ends came to 8 bases. Germline CDR1 reads SQVTM; CDR2 reads ANQGSEA. CDR3 length: 11 amino acids. The CDR3 protein is CSVLSGNEQFF. CDR3 nucleotides: TGCAGCGTTCTAAGCGGCAATGAGCAGTTCTTC.

This clonotype was seen many times. The library was prepared for alpha chains; this beta chain is a stray read, so its frequency means little. The genes are TRBV5-1 and TRBJ2-5, with D tentatively TRBD2 (6 bases). CDR1 and CDR2 (germline): SGHRS, YFSETQ. This CDR3 comprises 13 residues. Trimming left V 0 bases short and J 4 bases short, with 7 bases between. This CDR3 reads CASSLASVETQYF. CDR3 sequence (DNA): TGCGCCAGCAGCTTGGCTAGCGTAGAGACCCAGTACTTC.

This clonotype was seen many times. This beta chain was picked up by a library intended for alpha chains and is off target, so its count carries little meaning. The rearrangement joins TRBV7-8 to TRBJ2-3, with 13 bases matching TRBD2. This CDR3 region has 19 residues. CDR1 is SGHVS, CDR2 FQNEAQ, per germline. Unmatched junction bases numbered 15, after V lost 2 bases and J lost 7 bases. Written as DNA, the CDR3 is TGTGCCAGCAGCTTAAGAGGACTAGCGGGAGCGGGACCGGCAAATACGCAGTATTTT. As protein: CASSLRGLAGAGPANTQYF.

This clonotype was seen ten or more times. This beta chain appears as a stray read in a library generated for alpha chains; its size is not informative. This chain uses TRBV24-1 with TRBJ2-6, with D tentatively TRBD2 (5 bases). CDR1 KGHDR and CDR2 SFDVKD come from the germline V gene. There are 16 residues in the CDR3. V lost 0 bases, J lost 1 base, and 6 bases lay in between. CDR3 bases: TGTGCCACCAGTGATTTGCCGGGATCTGGGGCCAACGTCCTGACTTTC. Translating gives CATSDLPGSGANVLTF.

By proportion, this clonotype is medium-sized. A library made for alpha chains picked up this beta chain off target, so its size means little. The V gene is TRBV3-1, the J gene TRBJ2-3, with D perhaps given as TRBD1 or TRBD2 (5 bases each). CDR1 and CDR2 (germline): LGHDT, YNNKEL (reference sequence). The CDR3 spans 17 residues. Trimming took off 1 base at V and 2 bases at J, with 16 bases between the two ends. CDR3 protein: CASSQGWGKGTTDTQYF. In nucleotides, the CDR3 is TGTGCCAGCAGCCAAGGGTGGGGGAAGGGAACCACAGATACGCAGTATTTT.

This clonotype is medium-sized (0.01 to 0.1%). The library was prepared for alpha chains; this beta chain is a stray read, so its frequency means little. The V and J genes are TRBV6-5 and TRBJ1-2; 9 bases fit TRBD1. V lost 8 bases and J lost 7; bases outside the gene matches: 8. Germline loops: CDR1 MNHEY, CDR2 SVGAGI. The CDR3 has 13 residues. The CDR3 DNA follows: TGTGCCAGCCGTCCGGGACAGGGACGTGGCTACACCTTC. It yields the protein CASRPGQGRGYTF.

This clonotype was found many times. Being off target in a library aimed at alpha chains, this beta chain has a size of little meaning. This chain links TRBV3-1 with TRBJ2-3; 7 bases align to TRBD2. The V segment lost 1 base and the J segment 5 bases; nucleotides outside the gene matches: 15. CDR3 length: 18 residues. The germline V gene has CDR1 LGHDT and CDR2 YNNKEL (reference sequence). CDR3 DNA sequence: TGTGCCAGCAGCCAAGCCGGCGGGAGCGGAGAGTCGGGAGATACGCAGTATTTT. This codes for CASSQAGGSGESGDTQYF.

This clonotype was observed at least ten times. This beta chain turned up in a library designed for alpha chains; as an off-target read, its abundance says little. The chain carries TRBV12-3 or TRBV12-4 and TRBJ1-3; D call uncertain. V shed 5 bases and J shed 0 bases, with 11 bases lying between them. CDR3 length: 15 residues. CDR3 amino acids: CASSPSRSSGNTIYF. The CDR3 DNA is TGTGCCAGCAGTCCCTCGAGGAGCTCTGGAAACACCATATATTTT.

This clonotype is categorized as medium-sized. As an off-target read in a library built for alpha chains, this beta chain has a frequency of little significance. V and J are TRBV20-1 and TRBJ2-1; 10 bases match TRBD2. The J segment lost 4 bases and the V segment lost 5 bases, leaving 11 bases of the junction unmatched. This CDR3 is 16 amino acids long. Germline-derived CDR1 and CDR2 are DFQATT and SNEGSKA (reference sequence). Written as DNA, the CDR3 is TGCAGTGCTCCCCTAGGAGCGGGAGGGCCGTACAATGAGCAGTTCTTC. Its translation is CSAPLGAGGPYNEQFF.

By its share, this clonotype is medium-sized. This beta chain is a stray read from a library made for alpha chains; its abundance is not meaningful. The rearrangement uses TRBV7-2 and TRBJ2-4, with D perhaps matching TRBD2 (5 bases). The V and J ends lost 3 bases and 8 bases respectively, with 11 bases between them. Germline CDR1 reads SGHTA; CDR2 reads FQGNSA. The CDR3 contains 13 residues. DNA of the CDR3: TGTGCCAGCAGCTTTCGGGATCGAGACATTCAGTACTTC. Translation gives CASSFRDRDIQYF.

This clonotype is deemed medium-sized. This beta chain turned up in a library designed for alpha chains; as an off-target read, its abundance says little. The rearrangement uses TRBV12-3 or TRBV12-4 and TRBJ1-2, with a possible D match to TRBD1 (5 bases). The CDR3 is made up of 14 amino acids. With 1 base removed from V and 6 bases from J, the gap between germline ends came to 12 bases. The CDR3 DNA sequence: TGTGCCAGCAGTTTAGTTCCCGGGGCGAATGGCTACACCTTC. It yields the protein CASSLVPGANGYTF.

Concerning this clonotype itself: With the library built for alpha chains, this beta chain is off target and its frequency is not meaningful. The V gene is TRBV20-1, the J gene TRBJ2-3; D may be TRBD1 (6 bases). CDR1 and CDR2 (germline): DFQATT, SNEGSKA (reference sequence). The CDR3 is made up of 15 amino acids. With 6 bases removed from V and 3 bases from J, the gap between germline ends came to 19 bases. CDR3 sequence (DNA): TGCAGTGCCCCCGATGGGGGCGCCGGGACAGATACGCAGTATTTT. It yields the protein CSAPDGGAGTDTQYF.

Concerning this clonotype itself: This beta chain turned up in a library designed for alpha chains; as an off-target read, its abundance says little. The chain carries TRBV28 and TRBJ1-1, with D uncertain. Germline V CDR1 and CDR2: MDHEN, SYDVKM. The CDR3 consists of 12 residues. The V gene lost 3 bases and the J gene lost 0 bases, with 2 bases spanning the gap. In DNA form, the CDR3 reads TGTGCCAGCAGTTTGATGAACACTGAAGCTTTCTTT. This encodes CASSLMNTEAFF.

This clonotype was recorded many times. The library was prepared for alpha chains; this beta chain is a stray read, so its frequency means little. The chain recombines TRBV20-1 with TRBJ2-2; 9 positions agree with TRBD2. CDR1 and CDR2 (germline): DFQATT, SNEGSKA (reference sequence). Trimming cost V 1 base and J 7 bases; bases outside gene matches: 16. The CDR3 is 18 amino acids. The CDR3 spells CSARAPGKSGRNVGELFF. The CDR3 coding sequence is TGCAGTGCTAGAGCCCCTGGGAAAAGCGGGAGGAACGTCGGGGAGCTGTTTTTT.

Many counts were recorded for this clonotype. The library was prepared for alpha chains; this beta chain is a stray read, so its frequency means little. The chain links TRBV19 to TRBJ2-7; no firm D call. Germline V lookup: CDR1 LNHDA, CDR2 SQIVND (reference sequence). The CDR3 has 12 amino acids. Between the trimmed V and J ends, which lost 3 bases and 5 bases, there was a span of 8 bases. Written as DNA, the CDR3 is TGTGCCAGTAGTATCCGGTGGGACGAGCAGTACTTC. Translation: CASSIRWDEQYF.

This clonotype was recorded a few times. A library prepared for alpha chains yielded this beta chain as an off-target read; its size is of little meaning. The CDR3 coding sequence is TGTGCCAGCAAAGGACAGGGGGCGATCGCAGATACGCAGTATTTT. Its translation: CASKGQGAIADTQYF. The chain joins TRBV12-3 or TRBV12-4 to TRBJ2-3; 11 bases fit TRBD1. J gave up 4 bases and V 7 bases, and 7 bases lay outside the gene matches. This CDR3 is built from 15 residues.

At least ten counts were recorded for this clonotype. As an off-target read in a library built for alpha chains, this beta chain has a frequency of little significance. V gene TRBV5-1 combines with J gene TRBJ2-7, with D perhaps given as TRBD1 or TRBD2 (5 bases each). Trimming removed 1 base from V and 3 bases from J, with 14 bases in between. Germline V CDR1 and CDR2: SGHRS, YFSETQ. The CDR3 sequence is 15 residues long. The CDR3 sequence: CASSLLAGRVYEQYF. The CDR3 DNA follows: TGCGCCAGCAGCTTGTTGGCAGGGAGAGTCTACGAGCAGTACTTC.

In its sample, this clonotype ranks as medium-sized. This beta chain turned up in a library designed for alpha chains; as an off-target read, its abundance says little. This chain connects TRBV5-1 to TRBJ2-2; no clear D. The CDR3 sequence is 13 residues long. The V and J ends lost 7 bases and 2 bases respectively, with 9 bases between them. The germline gives CDR1 SGHRS, CDR2 YFSETQ. The CDR3 is CASSLGNTGELFF. The CDR3 DNA is TGCGCCAGCTCCTTAGGAAACACCGGGGAGCTGTTTTTT.

Relative to its sample, this clonotype is medium-sized (0.01 to 0.1%). For a library built for alpha chains, this beta chain is a stray read; little rests on its size. V gene TRBV11-2 combines with J gene TRBJ2-5, with 7 bases aligning to TRBD1. With 1 base clipped from V and 4 bases from J, the junction kept 9 bases outside the gene matches. There are 16 residues in the CDR3. Germline assignment: CDR1 SGHAT and CDR2 FQNNGV. The DNA of the CDR3 is TGTGCCAGCAGCTTAGGGGGACAGTTCCCAAGAGAGACCCAGTACTTC. Its protein is CASSLGGQFPRETQYF.

This clonotype was seen more than once but under ten times. The size of this beta chain means little, since it is a stray read in a library made for alpha chains. This sequence joins TRBV28 and TRBJ1-1; D not certain. There are 14 residues in the CDR3. V was cut by 6 bases and J by 0 bases, with 11 bases left in between. Germline loops: CDR1 MDHEN, CDR2 SYDVKM. CDR3 amino acids: CASRTSRLNTEAFF. In nucleotides, the CDR3 is TGTGCCAGCAGAACAAGTAGGCTGAACACTGAAGCTTTCTTT.